At least ten counts were recorded for the clone carrying this TCR beta chain. Its antigen remains unidentified. This sample also contains other DNA sequences that code for the same CDR3. These data are taken from a study of beta chain features in type 1 diabetes. Isolated RNA was reverse transcribed in full, so expressed TCRB transcripts were sequenced. Produced via immunoSEQ multiplex PCR; TCRdb's table is partial and in-frame only. The data show about 290,000 clones, under 8.5% seen once. This CDR3 spans 15 amino acids. Between the trimmed V and J ends, which lost 6 bases and 1 base, there was a span of 12 bases. Germline V gene lookup returns CDR1 KGHSH and CDR2 LQKENI. Study-level findings and limits: Patients' naive, central memory and Treg TCRB repertoires seemed closer to one another than those of healthy donors. The study found fewer insertions and more deletions at VDJ junctions in type 1 diabetes patients.

All of the sorted populations showed purity greater than 95%. The sequence came from a woman aged 18-35 years in good health. Specimen: central memory CD4+ T cells from blood. The V call is TRBV18, the J call TRBJ2-2; D gene ambiguous. The CDR3 DNA follows: TGTGCCAGCTCTCTTGGACGGAAGAACACCGGGGAGCTGTTTTTT. It translates to CASSLGRKNTGELFF.